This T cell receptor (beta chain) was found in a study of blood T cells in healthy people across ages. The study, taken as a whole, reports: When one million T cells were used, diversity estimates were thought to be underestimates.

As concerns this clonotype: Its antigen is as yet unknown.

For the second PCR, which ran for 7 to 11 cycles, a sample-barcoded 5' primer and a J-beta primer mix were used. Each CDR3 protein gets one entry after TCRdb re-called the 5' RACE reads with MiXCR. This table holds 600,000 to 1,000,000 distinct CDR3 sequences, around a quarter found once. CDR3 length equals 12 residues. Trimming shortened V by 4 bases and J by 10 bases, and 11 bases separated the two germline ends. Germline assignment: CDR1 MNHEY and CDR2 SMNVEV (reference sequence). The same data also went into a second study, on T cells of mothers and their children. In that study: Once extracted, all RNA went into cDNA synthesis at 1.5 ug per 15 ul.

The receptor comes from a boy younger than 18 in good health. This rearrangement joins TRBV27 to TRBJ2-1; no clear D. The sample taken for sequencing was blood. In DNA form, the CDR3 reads TGTGCCAGCAGTTCCCGAGGAGCCGAGCAGTTCTTC. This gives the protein CASSSRGAEQFF.